This is a list of T cell receptor beta chains from one sample in a study of CD8 T cells in Susac syndrome. Each CDR3 protein gets one entry after TCRdb re-called the immunoSEQ multiplex PCR reads with MiXCR. The data contain about 190,000 distinct CDR3 sequences, approximately 95% of them singletons. Material: CD8+ T cells from PBMCs. These receptor sequences come from a human donor with Susac syndrome. Each CDR3 is given with its conserved first and last residue. A D gene is named only where the DNA matches it firmly. Rows may omit the clone size; those that give it use once, few, many or a size class.

clone_size: NA; d_call: NA; j_call: TRBJ2-7; v_call: TRBV4-2; cdr3_aa: CASSQDANLFSYEQYF; cdr3_nt: TGTGCCAGCAGCCAAGATGCGAACCTATTCTCCTACGAGCAGTACTTC
clone_size: NA; d_call: TRBD2; j_call: TRBJ2-1; v_call: TRBV2; cdr3_aa: CAIREGTSGLDEQFF; cdr3_nt: TGTGCCATCCGAGAGGGGACTAGCGGATTAGATGAGCAGTTCTTC
clone_size: NA; d_call: NA; j_call: TRBJ2-7; v_call: TRBV28; cdr3_aa: CASSRDGQSSYEQYF; cdr3_nt: TGTGCCAGCAGTAGGGACGGTCAGAGCTCCTACGAGCAGTACTTC
clone_size: NA; d_call: NA; j_call: TRBJ1-2; v_call: TRBV30; cdr3_aa: CAFRRNYGYTF; cdr3_nt: TGTGCCTTTCGCCGTAACTATGGCTACACCTTC
clone_size: NA; d_call: NA; j_call: TRBJ1-5; v_call: TRBV2; cdr3_aa: CASSEALLMQPQHF; cdr3_nt: TGTGCCAGCAGTGAAGCGCTCTTGATGCAGCCCCAGCATTTT
clone_size: NA; d_call: NA; j_call: TRBJ2-7; v_call: TRBV20-1; cdr3_aa: CSDRDSGSSYEQYF; cdr3_nt: TGCAGCGACAGGGATAGCGGTAGCTCCTACGAGCAGTACTTC
clone_size: NA; d_call: TRBD1; j_call: TRBJ2-7; v_call: TRBV12-3/TRBV12-4; cdr3_aa: CASSLGYGWDSSTYEQYF; cdr3_nt: TGTGCCAGCAGTTTAGGATACGGTTGGGACAGCAGTACCTACGAGCAGTACTTC
clone_size: NA; d_call: NA; j_call: TRBJ2-7; v_call: TRBV4-1; cdr3_aa: CASSQGITGYEQYF; cdr3_nt: TGCGCCAGCAGCCAAGGGATTACAGGGTACGAGCAGTACTTC
clone_size: NA; d_call: NA; j_call: TRBJ1-1; v_call: TRBV3-1; cdr3_aa: CASSPGLNTEAFF; cdr3_nt: TGTGCCAGCAGCCCCGGTCTGAACACTGAAGCTTTCTTT
clone_size: NA; d_call: NA; j_call: TRBJ2-5; v_call: TRBV5-1; cdr3_aa: CASSLSTVQETQYF; cdr3_nt: TGCGCCAGCAGCTTGTCCACAGTCCAAGAGACCCAGTACTTC
clone_size: NA; d_call: TRBD1; j_call: TRBJ1-5; v_call: TRBV15; cdr3_aa: CATSRYRDRDDQPQHF; cdr3_nt: TGTGCCACCAGCAGGTACCGGGACAGGGATGATCAGCCCCAGCATTTT
clone_size: once; d_call: NA; j_call: TRBJ1-1; v_call: TRBV20-1; cdr3_aa: CSATDGVGTEAFF; cdr3_nt: TGCAGTGCTACTGACGGTGTGGGGACTGAAGCTTTCTTT
clone_size: once; d_call: NA; j_call: TRBJ2-7; v_call: TRBV7-9; cdr3_aa: CASSPVQVYEQYF; cdr3_nt: TGTGCCAGCAGCCCCGTCCAGGTATACGAGCAGTACTTC
clone_size: NA; d_call: NA; j_call: TRBJ2-1; v_call: TRBV13; cdr3_aa: CAIPGRYNEQFF; cdr3_nt: TGTGCCATCCCGGGGCGATACAATGAGCAGTTCTTC
clone_size: NA; d_call: TRBD1; j_call: TRBJ2-2; v_call: TRBV5-1; cdr3_aa: CASSFGTGGELFF; cdr3_nt: TGCGCCAGCAGCTTCGGGACAGGCGGGGAGCTGTTTTTT
clone_size: NA; d_call: NA; j_call: TRBJ2-7; v_call: TRBV20-1; cdr3_aa: CSARDPDAYEQYF; cdr3_nt: TGCAGTGCTAGAGATCCGGACGCCTACGAGCAGTACTTC
clone_size: NA; d_call: NA; j_call: TRBJ2-1; v_call: TRBV6-6; cdr3_aa: CASSYSESNEQFF; cdr3_nt: TGTGCCAGCAGTTACTCTGAATCGAATGAGCAGTTCTTC
clone_size: NA; d_call: NA; j_call: TRBJ2-2; v_call: TRBV15; cdr3_aa: CATSRGGTGELFF; cdr3_nt: TGTGCCACCAGCAGGGGAGGAACCGGGGAGCTGTTTTTT
clone_size: NA; d_call: TRBD2; j_call: TRBJ2-2; v_call: TRBV9; cdr3_aa: CASSVFSGGAIGELFF; cdr3_nt: TGTGCCAGCAGCGTATTTAGCGGGGGGGCGATCGGGGAGCTGTTTTTT
clone_size: NA; d_call: TRBD2; j_call: TRBJ2-1; v_call: TRBV20-1; cdr3_aa: CSARDEASGRIEQFF; cdr3_nt: TGCAGTGCTAGAGATGAGGCTAGCGGGAGGATAGAGCAGTTCTTC
clone_size: NA; d_call: NA; j_call: TRBJ2-1; v_call: TRBV20-1; cdr3_aa: CSARELSTYNEQFF; cdr3_nt: TGCAGTGCTAGAGAACTATCCACCTACAATGAGCAGTTCTTC
clone_size: NA; d_call: NA; j_call: TRBJ1-2; v_call: TRBV5-6; cdr3_aa: CASSLAEYGYTF; cdr3_nt: TGTGCCAGCAGCTTGGCTGAATATGGCTACACCTTC
clone_size: NA; d_call: NA; j_call: TRBJ2-3; v_call: TRBV5-6; cdr3_aa: CASLQGQIDTQYF; cdr3_nt: TGTGCCAGCTTGCAGGGGCAGATAGATACGCAGTATTTT
clone_size: NA; d_call: NA; j_call: TRBJ2-3; v_call: TRBV4-2; cdr3_aa: CASSQQGSSDTQYF; cdr3_nt: TGTGCCAGCAGCCAACAGGGGAGCTCAGATACGCAGTATTTT
clone_size: NA; d_call: NA; j_call: TRBJ1-2; v_call: TRBV4-1; cdr3_aa: CASSQDQGVNYGYTF; cdr3_nt: TGCGCCAGCAGCCAAGATCAGGGCGTCAACTATGGCTACACCTTC
clone_size: NA; d_call: TRBD2; j_call: TRBJ2-3; v_call: TRBV5-1; cdr3_aa: CASSPPTSGGGQDTQYF; cdr3_nt: TGCGCCAGCAGCCCCCCAACTAGCGGGGGGGGTCAAGATACGCAGTATTTT
clone_size: once; d_call: NA; j_call: TRBJ1-1; v_call: TRBV20-1; cdr3_aa: CSVRGGTEAFF; cdr3_nt: TGCAGTGTTAGGGGAGGCACTGAAGCTTTCTTT
clone_size: NA; d_call: NA; j_call: TRBJ1-2; v_call: TRBV29-1; cdr3_aa: CSVGGFYGYTF; cdr3_nt: TGCAGCGTTGGGGGCTTCTATGGCTACACCTTC
clone_size: NA; d_call: NA; j_call: TRBJ2-5; v_call: TRBV7-9; cdr3_aa: CASSSPETQYF; cdr3_nt: TGTGCCAGCAGCTCTCCAGAGACCCAGTACTTC
clone_size: NA; d_call: NA; j_call: TRBJ2-1; v_call: TRBV29-1; cdr3_aa: CSYAWGSYNEQFF; cdr3_nt: TGCAGCTACGCCTGGGGCTCCTACAATGAGCAGTTCTTC
clone_size: NA; d_call: TRBD1; j_call: TRBJ2-4; v_call: TRBV9; cdr3_aa: CASSVQAGGKNIQYF; cdr3_nt: TGTGCCAGCAGCGTACAGGCAGGGGGCAAGAACATTCAGTACTTC
clone_size: NA; d_call: NA; j_call: TRBJ1-5; v_call: TRBV20-1; cdr3_aa: CSLGGPKGSNQPQHF; cdr3_nt: TGCAGTTTGGGGGGGCCCAAGGGTAGCAATCAGCCCCAGCATTTT
clone_size: NA; d_call: TRBD1; j_call: TRBJ1-2; v_call: TRBV27; cdr3_aa: CASSFSGQDGYTF; cdr3_nt: TGTGCCAGCAGTTTTTCAGGACAGGATGGCTACACCTTC
clone_size: NA; d_call: NA; j_call: TRBJ2-2; v_call: TRBV12-5; cdr3_aa: CASGLYGLVGELFF; cdr3_nt: TGTGCTAGTGGTTTGTACGGACTGGTCGGGGAGCTGTTTTTT
clone_size: NA; d_call: NA; j_call: TRBJ2-7; v_call: TRBV20-1; cdr3_aa: CSAQAVSSYEQYF; cdr3_nt: TGCAGTGCCCAAGCGGTGAGCTCCTACGAGCAGTACTTC
clone_size: NA; d_call: NA; j_call: TRBJ2-1; v_call: TRBV21-1; cdr3_aa: CASSNRGVYNEQFF; cdr3_nt: TGTGCCAGCAGCAACAGGGGGGTCTACAATGAGCAGTTCTTC
clone_size: NA; d_call: TRBD2; j_call: TRBJ2-7; v_call: TRBV3-1; cdr3_aa: CASSQSVAGGNEQYF; cdr3_nt: TGTGCCAGCAGCCAGTCGGTAGCGGGAGGTAACGAGCAGTACTTC
clone_size: many; d_call: NA; j_call: TRBJ2-7; v_call: TRBV27; cdr3_aa: CASSLAGSYEQYF; cdr3_nt: TGTGCCAGCAGCTTAGCAGGCTCCTACGAGCAGTACTTC
clone_size: once; d_call: NA; j_call: TRBJ2-5; v_call: TRBV20-1; cdr3_aa: CSAETGRRETQYF; cdr3_nt: TGCAGTGCTGAGACAGGGAGGCGGGAGACCCAGTACTTC
clone_size: NA; d_call: TRBD1; j_call: TRBJ1-5; v_call: TRBV27; cdr3_aa: CASRQTTGSNQPQHF; cdr3_nt: TGTGCCAGCAGACAGACGACAGGGAGCAATCAGCCCCAGCATTTT
clone_size: NA; d_call: TRBD1; j_call: TRBJ1-3; v_call: TRBV5-1; cdr3_aa: CASSPNPTGSGNTIYF; cdr3_nt: TGCGCCAGCAGCCCCAACCCGACAGGGTCCGGAAACACCATATATTTT
clone_size: once; d_call: TRBD1; j_call: TRBJ1-2; v_call: TRBV5-6; cdr3_aa: CASSFGTEYGYTF; cdr3_nt: TGTGCCAGCAGCTTCGGGACAGAGTATGGCTACACCTTC
clone_size: NA; d_call: NA; j_call: TRBJ2-7; v_call: TRBV27; cdr3_aa: CASSPSGSTEKQYF; cdr3_nt: TGTGCCAGCAGCCCCTCCGGGTCCACAGAGAAGCAGTACTTC
clone_size: NA; d_call: NA; j_call: TRBJ2-2; v_call: TRBV19; cdr3_aa: CASSILGTPNTGELFF; cdr3_nt: TGTGCCAGTAGTATATTAGGGACACCGAACACCGGGGAGCTGTTTTTT
clone_size: NA; d_call: NA; j_call: TRBJ1-2; v_call: TRBV20-1; cdr3_aa: CSASENYGYTF; cdr3_nt: TGCAGTGCTAGCGAAAACTATGGCTACACCTTC
clone_size: once; d_call: NA; j_call: TRBJ2-7; v_call: TRBV29-1; cdr3_aa: CSVEPPNSYEQYF; cdr3_nt: TGCAGCGTTGAGCCTCCCAACTCCTACGAGCAGTACTTC
clone_size: NA; d_call: TRBD1; j_call: TRBJ1-1; v_call: TRBV5-1; cdr3_aa: CASSGGTGWDTEAFF; cdr3_nt: TGCGCCAGCAGCGGAGGGACAGGGTGGGACACTGAAGCTTTCTTT
clone_size: NA; d_call: NA; j_call: TRBJ2-6; v_call: TRBV9; cdr3_aa: CASSVAGSGANVLTF; cdr3_nt: TGTGCCAGCAGCGTAGCCGGCTCTGGGGCCAACGTCCTGACTTTC
clone_size: NA; d_call: NA; j_call: TRBJ2-5; v_call: TRBV9; cdr3_aa: CASSVGRKETQYF; cdr3_nt: TGTGCCAGCAGCGTTGGCAGAAAAGAGACCCAGTACTTC
clone_size: NA; d_call: TRBD1; j_call: TRBJ2-5; v_call: TRBV7-6; cdr3_aa: CASNSGTGTQTQYF; cdr3_nt: TGTGCCAGCAACTCCGGGACAGGGACACAGACCCAGTACTTC
clone_size: NA; d_call: NA; j_call: TRBJ1-2; v_call: TRBV16; cdr3_aa: CASSPGGPELCTF; cdr3_nt: TGTGCCAGCAGCCCCGGGGGGCCAGAACTCTGCACCTTC
clone_size: NA; d_call: NA; j_call: TRBJ1-2; v_call: TRBV30; cdr3_aa: CAWSPTYYGYTF; cdr3_nt: TGTGCCTGGAGTCCGACTTACTATGGCTACACCTTC
clone_size: NA; d_call: TRBD1; j_call: TRBJ2-7; v_call: TRBV7-9; cdr3_aa: CASSLESGTANLYEQYF; cdr3_nt: TGTGCCAGCAGCTTAGAGTCCGGGACAGCCAACCTCTACGAGCAGTACTTC
clone_size: NA; d_call: TRBD2; j_call: TRBJ2-7; v_call: TRBV6-5; cdr3_aa: CASSYREGRVEQYF; cdr3_nt: TGTGCCAGCAGTTACCGGGAGGGCCGAGTCGAGCAGTACTTC